These T cell receptor beta chains were read from a single sample in a study of T cell repertoires in cytomegalovirus infection. Using its own MiXCR run on the reads, TCRdb lists one record per CDR3 protein. The sample has about 300,000 distinct CDR3 sequences; 20% to 30% are singletons. Sequenced: PBMCs. The receptors shown here come from a human donor in good health (CMV status not recorded). Some clones in this sample may be carry-over from other donors' samples. Both conserved end residues are part of each CDR3. The D gene is left open where the match is weak. Only part of the rows carry a size: once, few, many, or a class if the clone is expanded.

clone size | D gene | J gene | V gene | CDR3 protein | CDR3 DNA
NA | TRBD2 | TRBJ2-2 | TRBV6-1 | CASSPLGVAGGTNTGELFF | TGTGCCAGCAGTCCTCTAGGGGTAGCGGGAGGGACGAACACCGGGGAGCTGTTTTTT
many | NA | TRBJ2-2 | TRBV6-1 | CAMLKGELFF | TGTGCCATGCTGAAGGGGGAGCTGTTTTTT
few | TRBD1 | TRBJ2-7 | TRBV5-6 | CASSLQGPEEQYF | TGTGCCAGCAGCTTACAGGGGCCTGAAGAGCAGTACTTC
once | NA | TRBJ1-4 | TRBV5-8 | CASSQAQGPNEKLFF | TGTGCCAGCAGCCAGGCACAGGGTCCGAATGAAAAACTGTTTTTT
NA | NA | TRBJ1-6 | TRBV11-2 | CASSLGEHYNSPLHF | TGTGCCAGCAGCTTAGGTGAACACTATAATTCACCCCTCCACTTT
NA | TRBD2 | TRBJ2-7 | TRBV5-1 | CASSFGLAGDFEQYF | TGCGCCAGCAGCTTTGGACTAGCGGGAGACTTCGAGCAGTACTTC
few | NA | TRBJ1-1 | TRBV29-1 | CSTRQEGDTEAFF | TGCAGCACCCGTCAAGAAGGCGACACTGAAGCTTTCTTT
NA | NA | TRBJ2-1 | TRBV11-3 | CASSPSGALSSYNEQFF | TGTGCCAGCAGCCCGAGCGGAGCGCTGAGCTCCTACAATGAGCAGTTCTTC
NA | NA | TRBJ1-2 | TRBV7-2 | CASSLTGLANYGYTF | TGTGCCAGCAGCTTAACCGGGCTTGCTAACTATGGCTACACCTTC
NA | TRBD1 | TRBJ2-1 | TRBV19 | CASSIKGALRNEQFF | TGTGCCAGTAGTATCAAGGGGGCCCTCCGCAATGAGCAGTTCTTC
NA | NA | TRBJ2-5 | TRBV7-9 | CASSLGYSQETQYF | TGTGCCAGCAGCTTAGGTTACAGCCAAGAGACCCAGTACTTC
few | NA | TRBJ2-6 | TRBV11-2 | CASSPGGANVLTF | TGTGCCAGCAGCCCGGGAGGGGCCAACGTCCTGACTTTC
NA | TRBD2 | TRBJ2-1 | TRBV9 | CASSAAGGRDEQFF | TGTGCCAGCAGCGCAGCGGGGGGGCGTGATGAGCAGTTCTTC
many | NA | TRBJ1-1 | TRBV7-3 | CASSPGSARNTEAFF | TGTGCCAGCAGCCCGGGGTCCGCCAGGAACACTGAAGCTTTCTTT
NA | TRBD2 | TRBJ2-1 | TRBV29-1 | CSGLGLAGANEQFF | TGCAGCGGTCTGGGACTAGCGGGGGCCAATGAGCAGTTCTTC
many | NA | TRBJ2-2 | TRBV28 | CASRGRGATTGELFF | TGTGCCAGCAGAGGTCGGGGAGCGACTACCGGGGAGCTGTTTTTT
few | NA | TRBJ1-2 | TRBV28 | CASTVDSNYGYTF | TGTGCCAGCACCGTAGACAGTAACTATGGCTACACCTTC
many | NA | TRBJ1-1 | TRBV7-2 | CASSTGQMNTEAFF | TGTGCCAGCAGCACCGGACAGATGAACACTGAAGCTTTCTTT
few | NA | TRBJ1-1 | TRBV28 | CASSFLVGGNEAFF | TGTGCCAGCAGTTTTTTGGTAGGGGGGAATGAAGCTTTCTTT
once | NA | TRBJ1-5 | TRBV20-1 | CSARGRNSNQPQHF | TGCAGTGCTAGAGGGCGGAATAGCAATCAGCCCCAGCATTTT
many | NA | TRBJ2-5 | TRBV7-6 | CASSLVQGWQETQYF | TGTGCCAGCAGCTTAGTCCAGGGTTGGCAAGAGACCCAGTACTTC
many | NA | TRBJ2-7 | TRBV7-9 | CASSLWGTYEQYF | TGTGCCAGCAGTTTGTGGGGCACCTACGAGCAGTACTTC
few | NA | TRBJ2-5 | TRBV7-9 | CASSFRRRNETQYF | TGTGCCAGCAGCTTCCGAAGAAGGAACGAGACCCAGTACTTC
NA | TRBD2 | TRBJ2-4 | TRBV7-3 | CASSPSGTSGGLGKNIQYF | TGTGCCAGCAGCCCCTCTGGGACTAGCGGGGGGTTGGGCAAAAACATTCAGTACTTC
many | NA | TRBJ2-5 | TRBV28 | CASSFTTSGSETQYF | TGTGCCAGCAGTTTTACGACTAGTGGATCAGAGACCCAGTACTTC
NA | NA | TRBJ1-4 | TRBV28 | CASSFGPEKLFF | TGTGCCAGCAGTTTTGGCCCTGAAAAACTGTTTTTT
NA | NA | TRBJ2-3 | TRBV5-1 | CASSLGGAFTTDTQYF | TGCGCCAGCAGCTTGGGGGGGGCCTTCACCACAGATACGCAGTATTTT
many | NA | TRBJ1-1 | TRBV7-2 | CASSTGRNTEAFF | TGTGCCAGCAGCACGGGACGGAACACTGAAGCTTTCTTT
NA | NA | TRBJ2-7 | TRBV5-6 | CASSSRRRLPRDEQYF | TGTGCCAGCAGCTCTCGGCGGCGGCTTCCTCGGGACGAGCAGTACTTC
few | NA | TRBJ1-1 | TRBV7-9 | CASSSEPRHVEAFF | TGTGCCAGCAGCTCGGAACCCCGGCACGTTGAAGCTTTCTTT
many | TRBD1 | TRBJ1-4 | TRBV7-2 | CASSTGRQGGSEKLFF | TGTGCCAGCAGCACGGGACGACAGGGGGGTTCCGAAAAACTGTTTTTT
few | TRBD2 | TRBJ2-3 | TRBV10-3 | CAISGLAGSSTDTQYF | TGTGCCATCAGTGGACTAGCGGGATCTAGCACAGATACGCAGTATTTT